Presented here are 25 T cell receptor beta chains from one specimen sequenced in a study of T-cell memory formation after mild COVID-19. One entry per CDR3 protein results from TCRdb running MiXCR on the 5' RACE reads. In the table there are fewer than 200,000 distinct CDR3 sequences, 20% to 25% of which are singletons. The sample consisted of PBMCs or a T cell subset sorted from them (not recorded which). These receptors all come from an adult woman who had mild COVID-19 (a few samples of this study predate the infection). Cell type and time point are not known.

This clonotype was seen more than once but under ten times. The chain employs TRBV9 and TRBJ1-1; D might be TRBD1 (5 bases). Germline V lookup: CDR1 SGDLS, CDR2 YYNGEE. V was clipped by 3 bases and J by 4 bases, with 13 bases between them. This CDR3 comprises 14 residues. The CDR3, as DNA: TGTGCCAGCAGCGAACGAGACAGCCCCACTGAAGCTTTCTTT. It encodes CASSERDSPTEAFF. Full variable domain (rest looked up from reference TRBV9 and TRBJ1-1): DSGVTQTPKHLITATGQRVTLRCSPRSGDLSVYWYQQSLDQGLQFLIQYYNGEERAKGNILERFSAQQFPDLHSELNLSSLELGDSALYFCASSERDSPTEAFFGQGTRLTVV.

Only a few counts were recorded for this clonotype. This chain links TRBV7-6 with TRBJ2-7; possibly TRBD2 for D (7 bases). Deletions cut 4 bases from V and 2 bases from J, with 18 bases between. Looked up from germline, CDR1 is SGHVS and CDR2 is FNYEAQ. The CDR3 sequence is 16 residues long. In DNA, the CDR3 is TGTGCCAGCAGCTCCCGGGGAGGGGGATCTGCCTACGAGCAGTACTTC. It is translated as CASSSRGGGSAYEQYF.

This clonotype came up a few times. This chain uses TRBV6-5 with TRBJ1-2; D gene unclear. V gave up 6 bases and J gave up 6 bases, with 8 bases separating them. The CDR3 is 11 amino acids. Germline CDR1 reads MNHEY; CDR2 reads SVGAGI. CDR3 sequence reads: CASRDGHGYTF. The CDR3 nucleotides read TGTGCCAGCAGGGATGGTCATGGCTACACCTTC.

The J gene is TRBJ2-5, the V gene TRBV6-5; 7 nucleotides line up with TRBD2. J lost 7 bases, V lost 7 bases, and 21 bases had no gene match. From germline, CDR1 is MNHEY and CDR2 SVGAGI. The CDR3 has 17 amino acids. The CDR3 loop is CASNAYGGTEFGTTQYF. As DNA, the CDR3 is TGTGCCAGCAATGCCTACGGGGGGACGGAATTCGGGACGACCCAGTACTTC.

This clonotype was detected only a few times. The chain is built from TRBV5-5 and TRBJ2-1, with 9 bases identical to TRBD1. The CDR3 totals 15 residues. CDR1 and CDR2 from the germline V gene are SGHKS and YYEKEE (reference sequence). Trimming removed 7 bases from V and 8 bases from J; junction bases left unmatched: 13. DNA for the CDR3: TGTGCCAGCGCAACCGGGACAGGGCTCTGGGATGAGCAGTTCTTC. Its translation: CASATGTGLWDEQFF.

This clonotype was detected ten times or more. The CDR3 loop is CASSYSELLPRYF. The CDR3, as DNA: TGTGCCAGCAGTTACTCGGAACTCCTACCCCGGTACTTC. The V call is TRBV6-2 or TRBV6-3, the J call TRBJ2-5; the D is unclear. Trimming left V 0 bases short and J 13 bases short, with 15 bases between. The CDR3 extends over 13 amino acids. Germline V lookup: CDR1 MNHEY, CDR2 SVGEGT.

This clonotype has a handful of counts. This sequence joins TRBV4-1 and TRBJ2-3; 9 bases fit TRBD2. The CDR3 runs 16 residues. V trimming: 4 bases; J trimming: 4 bases; junction bases outside the gene matches: 9. Germline values: CDR1 MGHRA, CDR2 YSYEKL. CDR3 coding DNA: TGCGCCAGCAGCCCTCTCGGCGGGGGGGGTGCAGATACGCAGTATTTT. Protein product: CASSPLGGGGADTQYF.

This sequence joins TRBV9 and TRBJ2-1; 7 nucleotides match TRBD2. The CDR3 extends over 15 amino acids. CDR1 is SGDLS, CDR2 YYNGEE, per germline. V shed 0 bases and J 7 bases; nucleotides not matched to a gene: 7. The chain's CDR3 is CASSVGGGPSNEQFF. The CDR3 nucleotides are TGTGCCAGCAGCGTAGGGGGAGGGCCCTCGAATGAGCAGTTCTTC.

Many counts were recorded for this clonotype. The chain carries TRBV15 and TRBJ1-1; D might be TRBD1 (5 bases). The CDR3 extends over 15 amino acids. Germline V gives CDR1 LNHNV, CDR2 YYDKDF (reference sequence). The V gene lost 0 bases and the J gene lost 5 bases, with 13 bases spanning the gap. This CDR3 reads CATSRDRESGTEAFF. In DNA, the CDR3 is TGTGCCACCAGCAGAGACAGGGAGTCGGGTACTGAAGCTTTCTTT.

The chain uses TRBV30 and TRBJ2-7; 10 bases map to TRBD2. The CDR3 spans 14 residues. After removal of 1 base from V and 1 base from J, the junction contained 1 base not matched to a gene. Germline values: CDR1 GTSNPN, CDR2 SVGIG (reference sequence). This CDR3 is CAWSGLAGSYEQYF. CDR3 bases: TGTGCCTGGAGTGGACTAGCGGGTTCCTACGAGCAGTACTTC. The full variable domain, its missing parts supplied by reference TRBV30 and TRBJ2-7, is SQTIHQWPATLVQPVGSPLSLECTVEGTSNPNLYWYRQAAGRGLQLLFYSVGIGQISSEVPQNLSASRPQDRQFILSSKKLLLSDSGFYLCAWSGLAGSYEQYFGPGTRLTVT.

This rearrangement joins TRBV4-3 to TRBJ2-7, with 9 bases identical to TRBD2. CDR3 size: 15 residues. With V trimmed by 1 base and J by 1 base, 2 bases remained unmatched. Germline V CDR1 and CDR2: LGHNA, YSLEER. CDR3 sequence (DNA): TGCGCCAGCAGCCAAGCAAGCGGGAGGTCCTACGAGCAGTACTTC. Translation: CASSQASGRSYEQYF.

V is TRBV12-3 or TRBV12-4 and J is TRBJ1-1; unclear D gene. The length of the CDR3 is 11 residues. Trimming took off 3 bases at V and 8 bases at J, with 7 bases between the two ends. The CDR3 here is CASSLNKEAFF. CDR3 sequence (DNA): TGTGCCAGCAGTTTGAACAAAGAAGCTTTCTTT.

The chain recombines TRBV20-1 with TRBJ2-7; D gene uncertain. Trimming cost V 4 bases and J 2 bases, with 9 bases left between them. The germline gives CDR1 DFQATT, CDR2 SNEGSKA (reference sequence). This CDR3 has 12 amino acids. CDR3 nucleotide sequence: TGCAGTGCTAACGGAGTAGCCTACGAGCAGTACTTC. Protein: CSANGVAYEQYF.

This chain joins TRBV12-3 or TRBV12-4 and TRBJ1-2; 7 bases align to TRBD1. The junction had 12 bases not matched to a gene; V was cut back by 5 bases and J by 3 bases. CDR3 length equals 16 residues. CDR3 residues: CASSRSRQGSDYGYTF. Here the CDR3 DNA reads TGTGCCAGCAGTCGATCTAGACAGGGTTCAGACTATGGCTACACCTTC.

The rearrangement uses TRBV6-4 and TRBJ2-5; the D is unclear. The germline gives CDR1 MRHNA, CDR2 SNTAGT. Trimming left V 2 bases short and J 3 bases short, with 7 bases between. This CDR3 is built from 13 residues. The chain's CDR3 is CASSDGEKETQYF. In DNA, the CDR3 is TGTGCCAGCAGTGACGGGGAAAAAGAGACCCAGTACTTC.

This clonotype was recorded a few times. V and J are TRBV6-2 or TRBV6-3 and TRBJ2-7, with D tentatively TRBD1 or TRBD2 (5 bases each). This CDR3 has 14 residues. V gave up 7 bases and J gave up 3 bases, with 16 bases separating them. Germline V gene lookup returns CDR1 MNHEY and CDR2 SVGEGT. Here the CDR3 reads CASTSEWGNYEQYF. As DNA, the CDR3 is TGTGCCAGCACCTCCGAATGGGGGAACTACGAGCAGTACTTC.

This clonotype came up a few times. The V gene is TRBV3-1, the J gene TRBJ1-2; D unresolved. V lost 1 base and J 5 bases, leaving 20 bases between the germline ends. Germline V CDR1 and CDR2: LGHDT, YNNKEL (reference sequence). The CDR3 is 17 residues long. CDR3 DNA sequence: TGTGCCAGCAGCCAAGGGGGAGAAGAGGACCAACTTTATGGCTACACCTTC. Amino acids: CASSQGGEEDQLYGYTF.

The V and J genes are TRBV7-9 and TRBJ1-2; TRBD1 might be the D (5 bases). This CDR3 is 13 amino acids long. V was clipped by 2 bases and J by 8 bases, with 12 bases between them. Germline V gene data show CDR1 as SEHNR and CDR2 as FQNEAQ (reference sequence). The CDR3 region has the DNA TGTGCCAGCAGCTTACCAGGGACCCGGGGCTACACCTTC. Translating it yields CASSLPGTRGYTF.

This clonotype has only a few counts. The chain has TRBV12-3 or TRBV12-4 and TRBJ2-7; D possibly corresponds to TRBD1 (6 bases). The CDR3 has 15 amino acids. Trimming pared 2 bases from V and 0 bases from J, leaving 11 bases between. The CDR3 loop is CASSLLGGPSYEQYF. In DNA, the CDR3 is TGTGCCAGCAGTTTATTAGGGGGTCCCTCCTACGAGCAGTACTTC.

This clonotype came up many times. The V and J genes are TRBV5-1 and TRBJ2-5; 8 bases agree with TRBD1. The CDR3 has 15 amino acids. Germline-derived CDR1 and CDR2 are SGHRS and YFSETQ. V shed 0 bases and J 0 bases; nucleotides not matched to a gene: 1. This chain's CDR3 is CASSLAGGYQETQYF. CDR3 in DNA: TGCGCCAGCAGCTTGGCAGGGGGCTACCAAGAGACCCAGTACTTC.

This clonotype showed up just a few times. The V gene is TRBV4-1, the J gene TRBJ1-2; possible D gene TRBD1, 5 bases. Germline V CDR1 and CDR2: MGHRA, YSYEKL. The V and J ends lost 0 bases and 4 bases respectively, with 18 bases between them. The CDR3 extends over 17 amino acids. The CDR3 here is CASSQDTTDLSPYGYTF. For the CDR3, the DNA is TGCGCCAGCAGCCAAGATACGACAGACCTTAGCCCCTATGGCTACACCTTC.

This clonotype has more than one count but fewer than ten. The rearrangement joins TRBV7-9 to TRBJ1-6, with unresolved D. Germline V CDR1 and CDR2: SEHNR, FQNEAQ (reference sequence). CDR3 size: 15 residues. V lost 5 bases, J lost 7 bases, and 15 bases lay in between. CDR3: CASSPAGDWNSPLHF. CDR3 nucleotide sequence: TGTGCCAGCAGCCCAGCTGGAGATTGGAATTCACCCCTCCACTTT.

This clonotype was counted a few times. The chain employs TRBV6-5 and TRBJ1-2, with a tentative D call TRBD1 (5 bases). V dropped 4 bases and J dropped 8 bases, with 14 bases sitting between them. CDR1 and CDR2 (germline): MNHEY, SVGAGI. The CDR3 loop spans 13 amino acids. The CDR3 is CASSFIGGDGYTF. Here the CDR3 DNA reads TGTGCCAGCAGTTTCATTGGGGGGGACGGCTACACCTTC.

This chain uses TRBV29-1 with TRBJ2-1; 7 nucleotides align to TRBD1. The CDR3 length is 14 residues. V lost 3 bases and J lost 9; bases outside the gene matches: 11. The germline CDR1 and CDR2 sequences are SQVTM and ANQGSEA. The CDR3 reads CSVEFTGTAIEQFF. CDR3 sequence (DNA): TGCAGCGTTGAGTTCACCGGGACAGCTATTGAGCAGTTCTTC.

The V gene is TRBV6-2 or TRBV6-3, the J gene TRBJ2-7; TRBD2 aligns across 10 bases. The germline V gene has CDR1 MNHEY and CDR2 SVGEGT. With 4 bases clipped from V and 6 bases from J, the junction kept 3 bases outside the gene matches. CDR3 size: 13 residues. The CDR3 DNA sequence: TGTGCCAGCAGTTCCGGACTAGCGGTCGAGCAGTACTTC. Translated: CASSSGLAVEQYF.